Following are 22 T cell receptor beta chains from one sample sequenced in a study of cytomegalovirus exposure and HLA in healthy donors. Vbeta (60) and Jbeta (13) primers were used in the PCR. The protocol was immunoSEQ multiplex PCR, while the TCRdb copy is restricted to in-frame clones and leaves out a portion. The repertoire has under 200,000 clones, roughly 73% of them found once; the top ten carry over 1.5%. The sample was PBMCs. The receptor set was obtained from a young woman in good health and CMV-seronegative.

The CDR3 loop is CASTQGLSQYF. The CDR3, as DNA: TGTGCCAGCACCCAAGGACTTTCCCAGTACTTC. The V call is TRBV11-2, the J call TRBJ2-5, with TRBD2 as a possible D gene (5 bases). V lost 7 bases, J lost 9 bases, and 12 bases lay in between. This CDR3 is 11 amino acids long. CDR1 is SGHAT, CDR2 FQNNGV, per germline.

The chain carries TRBV4-1 and TRBJ2-3; 7 nucleotides agree with TRBD1. This CDR3 is 17 amino acids long. V shed 3 bases and J 0 bases; nucleotides not matched to a gene: 9. Germline V lookup: CDR1 MGHRA, CDR2 YSYEKL. CDR3 nucleotide sequence: TGCGCCAGCAGCCAGCCCAGTGGACAGGCTAGCACAGATACGCAGTATTTT. It specifies CASSQPSGQASTDTQYF.

V usage is TRBV5-6 and J usage is TRBJ2-5; 9 bases agree with TRBD2. The J call may be mistaken, given a closer DNA end match to TRBJ2-7. Germline assignment: CDR1 SGHDT and CDR2 YYEEEE. The CDR3 sequence is 16 residues long. The DNA for the CDR3 is TGTGCCAGCAGCTTGAGTAGCGGGGGATCTTCCTACGAGCAGTACTTC. Translating it yields CASSLSSGGSSYEQYF.

This clone was found a few times. This chain joins TRBV2 and TRBJ1-3; TRBD1 is a possible D gene (5 bases). Between the trimmed V and J ends, which lost 2 bases and 4 bases, there was a span of 12 bases. Germline V CDR1 and CDR2: SNHLY, FYNNEI. This CDR3 is built from 15 residues. The CDR3 DNA reads as TGTGCCAGCAGTGAAATTCGGGGGAGGGGAAACACCATATATTTT. Amino acid sequence: CASSEIRGRGNTIYF.

The rearrangement joins TRBV5-4 to TRBJ1-5; no clear D. V was clipped by 0 bases and J by 4 bases, with 17 bases between them. Germline loops: CDR1 SGHNT, CDR2 YYREEE (reference sequence). CDR3 length: 17 residues. The CDR3 nucleotides are TGTGCCAGCAGCTTGGGCGACACTGGGTCCCTTAATCAGCCCCAGCATTTT. The encoded protein is CASSLGDTGSLNQPQHF.

The chain joins TRBV27 to TRBJ1-2; the D is unclear. V shed 5 bases and J shed 3 bases, with 10 bases lying between them. There are 13 residues in the CDR3. In germline, CDR1 is MNHEY, CDR2 SMNVEV (reference sequence). Here the CDR3 DNA reads TGTGCCAGCAGTGATTCGGAGGACTATGGCTACACCTTC. It specifies CASSDSEDYGYTF.

This sequence joins TRBV5-6 and TRBJ2-3; D ambiguous. This CDR3 region has 15 residues. Germline V lookup: CDR1 SGHDT, CDR2 YYEEEE. Trimming took 1 base from V and 3 from J, leaving 12 bases between them. CDR3 bases: TGTGCCAGCAGCTTGCAGCAGGTCTCGACAGATACGCAGTATTTT. This sequence encodes CASSLQQVSTDTQYF.

The chain links TRBV10-2 to TRBJ2-3, with 12 bases aligning to TRBD2. The CDR3 contains 15 residues. Germline V CDR1 and CDR2: WSHSY, SAAADI. V was clipped by 6 bases and J by 6 bases; unmatched bases: 7. This CDR3 reads CASREGLAGPDTQYF. DNA for the CDR3: TGCGCCAGCAGGGAGGGACTAGCGGGTCCGGATACGCAGTATTTT.

The gene calls are TRBV12-5 and TRBJ2-1; 9 bases match TRBD1. V shed 4 bases and J 1 base; nucleotides not matched to a gene: 17. The CDR3 runs 20 residues. CDR1 and CDR2 from the germline V gene are LGHNT and FRNRAP. CDR3 sequence (DNA): TGTGCTAGTGGTTCAGGATCGGGGACAGGGCCCGGCCGATCCTACAATGAGCAGTTCTTC. This translates into CASGSGSGTGPGRSYNEQFF.

This clone was observed a handful of times. The V call is TRBV10-1, the J call TRBJ1-1; 7 bases are a match to TRBD1. This CDR3 is 13 amino acids long. The junction had 4 bases not matched to a gene; V was cut back by 4 bases and J by 5 bases. Germline V CDR1 and CDR2: WNHNN, SYGVQD (reference sequence). This CDR3 is CASSGQGRTEAFF. The CDR3 nucleotides read TGCGCCAGCAGTGGACAGGGTCGGACTGAAGCTTTCTTT.

This sequence joins TRBV6-5 and TRBJ1-1; the D is unclear. Germline V lookup: CDR1 MNHEY, CDR2 SVGAGI. CDR3 length: 13 amino acids. Trimming cost V 2 bases and J 7 bases, with 11 bases left between them. The CDR3 region is CASSYPVAGEAFF. For the CDR3, the DNA is TGTGCCAGCAGTTACCCCGTTGCGGGTGAAGCTTTCTTT.

This clone was counted between two and nine times. This chain joins TRBV19 and TRBJ1-5, with a weak D call TRBD1 (6 bases). Germline V CDR1 and CDR2: LNHDA, SQIVND (reference sequence). The V end lost 5 bases, the J end lost 6 bases, and 14 bases lay between the germline ends. The CDR3 length is 14 residues. CDR3 bases: TGTGCCAGTAGTCGACAGGCCGCGGGTCAGCCCCAGCATTTT. Encoded protein: CASSRQAAGQPQHF.

The genes are TRBV5-1 and TRBJ1-1, with no clear D. Germline values: CDR1 SGHRS, CDR2 YFSETQ. The CDR3 extends over 13 amino acids. V was cut by 3 bases and J by 4 bases, with 10 bases left in between. CDR3 bases: TGCGCCAGCAGCTCCCCGGGGAGCACTGAAGCTTTCTTT. It translates to CASSSPGSTEAFF.

The chain recombines TRBV4-2 with TRBJ2-3, with 14 bases that match TRBD2. The CDR3 is 20 amino acids. Germline CDR1 and CDR2: LGHNA and YNFKEQ. J gave up 4 bases and V 0 bases, and 12 bases lay outside the gene matches. For the CDR3, the DNA is TGTGCCAGCAGCCAAGATCTCAGACTAGCGGGAGGGTCGGGAGCAGATACGCAGTATTTT. It specifies CASSQDLRLAGGSGADTQYF.

This chain uses TRBV6-5 with TRBJ2-1, with TRBD1 matching 11 bases. V shed 6 bases and J 4 bases; nucleotides not matched to a gene: 5. Germline CDR1 reads MNHEY; CDR2 reads SVGAGI. This CDR3 is built from 15 residues. The CDR3: CASSAGTGGYNEQFF. The CDR3, as DNA: TGTGCCAGCAGCGCCGGGACAGGGGGTTACAATGAGCAGTTCTTC.

The V gene is TRBV18, the J gene TRBJ1-1, with 8 bases that match TRBD1. Germline V gene data show CDR1 as KGHSH and CDR2 as LQKENI. The junction had 12 bases not matched to a gene; V was cut back by 4 bases and J by 11 bases. This CDR3 contains 14 residues. CDR3 sequence (DNA): TGTGCCAGCTCACAGGACAGGGATGGGGGCGGGGCTTTCTTT. Protein sequence: CASSQDRDGGGAFF.

In this sample, this clone is medium-sized. V and J are TRBV6-1 and TRBJ2-7; D call uncertain. The CDR3 is 15 residues long. Looked up from germline, CDR1 is MNHNS and CDR2 is SASEGT. The CDR3 DNA reads TGTGCTAGTAGTAAAGAGAGTTCGGGTTCCTACGAGCAGTACTTC. This encodes CASSKESSGSYEQYF.

V is TRBV19 and J is TRBJ2-5, with D perhaps TRBD2 (5 bases). The length of the CDR3 is 14 residues. The V end lost 1 base, the J end lost 2 bases, and 8 bases lay between the germline ends. CDR1 and CDR2 (germline): LNHDA, SQIVND (reference sequence). CDR3 in DNA: TGTGCCAGTAGTATAGTGGGCGGGCAAGAGACCCAGTACTTC. Encoded protein: CASSIVGGQETQYF.

This clone has more than one count but fewer than ten. The J gene is TRBJ2-2, the V gene TRBV4-2; 10 bases fit TRBD2. CDR3 length: 19 residues. Germline V gene sequence: CDR1 LGHNA, CDR2 YNFKEQ. V lost 0 bases, J lost 3 bases, and 10 bases stayed unmatched. Here the CDR3 reads CASSQDLIGLAVYTGELFF. The DNA for the CDR3 is TGTGCCAGCAGCCAAGATTTGATAGGACTAGCGGTTTACACCGGGGAGCTGTTTTTT.

The chain links TRBV6-1 to TRBJ2-2; D call uncertain. CDR1 is MNHNS, CDR2 SASEGT, per germline. Trimming cost V 4 bases and J 0 bases, with 9 bases left between them. The length of the CDR3 is 15 residues. The CDR3, as DNA: TGTGCCAGCAGTGCCCCAAATGCGAACACCGGGGAGCTGTTTTTT. Protein product: CASSAPNANTGELFF.

The chain recombines TRBV7-2 with TRBJ2-3, with 15 bases lining up with TRBD2. This CDR3 is 18 amino acids long. V dropped 5 bases and J dropped 3; count of bases not matched to a gene: 9. The germline CDR1 and CDR2 sequences are SGHTA and FQGNSA. The CDR3 sequence is CASSDPGLAGGWTDTQYF. The DNA of the CDR3 is TGTGCCAGCAGCGACCCGGGACTAGCGGGAGGTTGGACAGATACGCAGTATTTT.

This chain links TRBV29-1 with TRBJ1-4; D is unclear. Germline V gene data show CDR1 as SQVTM and CDR2 as ANQGSEA. There are 14 residues in the CDR3. V was clipped by 4 bases and J by 3 bases, with 12 bases between them. In DNA form, the CDR3 reads TGCAGCGTTGGAAGTTTGGAGTCTAATGAAAAACTGTTTTTT. This sequence encodes CSVGSLESNEKLFF.